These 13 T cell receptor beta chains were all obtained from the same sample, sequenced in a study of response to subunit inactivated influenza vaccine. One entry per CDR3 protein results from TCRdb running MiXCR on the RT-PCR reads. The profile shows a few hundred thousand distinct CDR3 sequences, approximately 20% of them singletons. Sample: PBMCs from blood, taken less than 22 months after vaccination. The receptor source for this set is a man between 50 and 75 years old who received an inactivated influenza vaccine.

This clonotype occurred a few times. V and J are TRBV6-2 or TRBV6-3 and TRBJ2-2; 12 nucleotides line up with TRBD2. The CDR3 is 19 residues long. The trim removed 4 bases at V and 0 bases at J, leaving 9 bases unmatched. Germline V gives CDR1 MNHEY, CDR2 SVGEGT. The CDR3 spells CASSSLFTSGRTNTGELFF. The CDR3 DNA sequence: TGTGCCAGCAGTTCACTGTTTACTAGCGGGAGGACGAACACCGGGGAGCTGTTTTTT.

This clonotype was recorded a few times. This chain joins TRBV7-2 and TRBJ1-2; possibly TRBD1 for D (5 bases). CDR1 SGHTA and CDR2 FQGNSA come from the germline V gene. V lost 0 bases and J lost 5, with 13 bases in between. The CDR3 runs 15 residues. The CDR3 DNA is TGTGCCAGCAGCTTAGCGCCGGGGCAGGTTTATGGCTACACCTTC. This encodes CASSLAPGQVYGYTF. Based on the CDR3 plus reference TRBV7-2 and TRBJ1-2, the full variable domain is GAGVSQSPSNKVTEKGKDVELRCDPISGHTALYWYRQSLGQGLEFLIYFQGNSAPDKSGLPSDRFSAERTGGSVSTLTIQRTQQEDSAVYLCASSLAPGQVYGYTFGSGTRLTVV.

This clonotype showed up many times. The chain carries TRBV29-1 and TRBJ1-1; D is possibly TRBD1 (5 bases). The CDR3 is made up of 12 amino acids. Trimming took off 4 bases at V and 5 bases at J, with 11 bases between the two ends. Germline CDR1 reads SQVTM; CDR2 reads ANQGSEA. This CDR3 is CSVAGQGTEAFF. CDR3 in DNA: TGCAGCGTTGCTGGGCAGGGTACTGAAGCTTTCTTT.

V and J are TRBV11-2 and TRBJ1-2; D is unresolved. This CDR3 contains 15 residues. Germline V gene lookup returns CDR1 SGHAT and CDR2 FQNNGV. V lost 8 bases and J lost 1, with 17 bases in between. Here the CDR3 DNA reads TGTGCCAGCCAGGACCGGCCAACTGATAACTATGGCTACACCTTC. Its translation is CASQDRPTDNYGYTF. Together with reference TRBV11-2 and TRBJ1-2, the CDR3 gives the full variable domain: EAGVAQSPRYKIIEKRQSVAFWCNPISGHATLYWYQQILGQGPKLLIQFQNNGVVDDSQLPKDRFSAERLKGVDSTLKIQPAKLEDSAVYLCASQDRPTDNYGYTFGSGTRLTVV.

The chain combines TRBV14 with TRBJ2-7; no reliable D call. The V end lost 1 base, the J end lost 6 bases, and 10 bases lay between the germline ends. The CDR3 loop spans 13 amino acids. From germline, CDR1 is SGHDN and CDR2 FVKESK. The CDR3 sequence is CASSQAFPSEQYF. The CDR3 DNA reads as TGTGCCAGCAGCCAAGCCTTCCCCTCCGAGCAGTACTTC.

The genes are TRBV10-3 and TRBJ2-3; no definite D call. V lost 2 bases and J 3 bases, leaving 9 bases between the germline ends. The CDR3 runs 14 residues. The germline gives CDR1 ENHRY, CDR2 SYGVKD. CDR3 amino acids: CAISERSGTDTQYF. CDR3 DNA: TGTGCCATCAGTGAGCGGTCAGGTACAGATACGCAGTATTTT.

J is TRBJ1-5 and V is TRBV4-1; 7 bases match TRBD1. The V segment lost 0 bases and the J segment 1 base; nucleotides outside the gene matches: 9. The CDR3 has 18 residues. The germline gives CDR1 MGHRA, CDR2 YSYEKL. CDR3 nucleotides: TGCGCCAGCAGCCAAGATTCGGCAGGGGGTCTCAGCAATCAGCCCCAGCATTTT. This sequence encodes CASSQDSAGGLSNQPQHF.

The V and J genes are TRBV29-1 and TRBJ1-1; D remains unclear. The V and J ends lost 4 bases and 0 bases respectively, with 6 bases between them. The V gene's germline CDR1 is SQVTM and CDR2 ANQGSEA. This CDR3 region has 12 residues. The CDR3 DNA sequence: TGCAGCGTTGTAGCTTTGAACACTGAAGCTTTCTTT. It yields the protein CSVVALNTEAFF.

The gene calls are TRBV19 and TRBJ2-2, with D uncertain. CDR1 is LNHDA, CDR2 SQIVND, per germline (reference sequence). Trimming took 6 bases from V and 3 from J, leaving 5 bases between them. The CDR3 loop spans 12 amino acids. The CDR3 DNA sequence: TGTGCCAGTAGACAGTACACCGGGGAGCTGTTTTTT. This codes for CASRQYTGELFF.

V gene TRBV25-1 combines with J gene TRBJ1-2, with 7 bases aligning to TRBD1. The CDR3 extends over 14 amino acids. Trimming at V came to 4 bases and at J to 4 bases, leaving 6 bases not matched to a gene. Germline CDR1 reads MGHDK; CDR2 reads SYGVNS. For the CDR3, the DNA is TGTGCCAGCAGTGGGACAGGTCCAGGCTATGGCTACACCTTC. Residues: CASSGTGPGYGYTF.

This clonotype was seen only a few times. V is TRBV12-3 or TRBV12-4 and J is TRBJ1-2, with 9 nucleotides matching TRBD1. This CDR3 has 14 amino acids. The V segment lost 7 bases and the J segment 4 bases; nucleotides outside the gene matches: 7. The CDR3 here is CASITGGLPYGYTF. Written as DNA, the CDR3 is TGTGCCAGCATTACAGGGGGCTTACCCTATGGCTACACCTTC.

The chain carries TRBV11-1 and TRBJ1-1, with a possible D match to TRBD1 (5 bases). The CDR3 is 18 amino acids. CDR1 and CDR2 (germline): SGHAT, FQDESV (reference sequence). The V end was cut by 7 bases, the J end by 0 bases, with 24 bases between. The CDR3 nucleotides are TGTGCCAGCAACACCCTAGAACAGGTAACCCTAATGAACACTGAAGCTTTCTTT. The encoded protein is CASNTLEQVTLMNTEAFF.

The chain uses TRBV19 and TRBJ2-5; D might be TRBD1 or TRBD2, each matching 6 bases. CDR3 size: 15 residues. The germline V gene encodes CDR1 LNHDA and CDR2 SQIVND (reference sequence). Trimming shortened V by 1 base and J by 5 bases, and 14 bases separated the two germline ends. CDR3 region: CASSIGLGGRETQYF. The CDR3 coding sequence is TGTGCCAGTAGTATAGGCCTCGGGGGCCGGGAGACCCAGTACTTC.